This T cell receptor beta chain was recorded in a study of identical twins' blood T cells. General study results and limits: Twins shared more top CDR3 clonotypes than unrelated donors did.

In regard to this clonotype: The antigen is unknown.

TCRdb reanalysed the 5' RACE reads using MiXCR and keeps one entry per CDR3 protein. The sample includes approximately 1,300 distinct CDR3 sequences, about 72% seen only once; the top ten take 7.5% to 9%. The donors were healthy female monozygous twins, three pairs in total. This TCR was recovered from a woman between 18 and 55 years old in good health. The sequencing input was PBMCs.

CDR3 nucleotide sequence: TGTGCCATCAGGCCGACAGATGACTATGGCTACACCTTC. It specifies CAIRPTDDYGYTF. The chain joins TRBV10-3 to TRBJ1-2; weak D call: TRBD1 (5 bases). This CDR3 is built from 13 residues. Looked up from germline, CDR1 is ENHRY and CDR2 is SYGVKD. The V end was cut by 6 bases, the J end by 3 bases, with 11 bases between.